This T cell receptor (beta chain) was found in a study of blood T cell repertoires in COVID-19. Looking at the study overall: PBMCs, B-cell-depleted T cells, or T cells provided the cDNA or gDNA that made up the material.

By proportion, this clone is medium-sized (0.01 to 0.1%). The V gene lost 4 bases and the J gene lost 0 bases, with 13 bases spanning the gap. Germline V gene data show CDR1 as SGHDN and CDR2 as FVKESK. There are 15 residues in the CDR3. Original processing notes: Cell counts per sample came from amplifying reference gene primers. The assay was immunoSEQ multiplex PCR, and TCRdb's table has in-frame clones only and misses some. That table supplies the V and J calls and clone size; D and trimming were determined from the DNA. This table has roughly 38,000 clones, around 90% appearing once. The specimen sequenced was peripheral blood. The chain is built from TRBV14 and TRBJ2-7; weak D call: TRBD2 (5 bases). The TCR originated in a man in his sixties with active or convalescent COVID-19. The CDR3, as DNA: TGTGCCAGCAGCCTCTCCACCGGGATCTCCTACGAGCAGTACTTC. It yields the protein CASSLSTGISYEQYF.